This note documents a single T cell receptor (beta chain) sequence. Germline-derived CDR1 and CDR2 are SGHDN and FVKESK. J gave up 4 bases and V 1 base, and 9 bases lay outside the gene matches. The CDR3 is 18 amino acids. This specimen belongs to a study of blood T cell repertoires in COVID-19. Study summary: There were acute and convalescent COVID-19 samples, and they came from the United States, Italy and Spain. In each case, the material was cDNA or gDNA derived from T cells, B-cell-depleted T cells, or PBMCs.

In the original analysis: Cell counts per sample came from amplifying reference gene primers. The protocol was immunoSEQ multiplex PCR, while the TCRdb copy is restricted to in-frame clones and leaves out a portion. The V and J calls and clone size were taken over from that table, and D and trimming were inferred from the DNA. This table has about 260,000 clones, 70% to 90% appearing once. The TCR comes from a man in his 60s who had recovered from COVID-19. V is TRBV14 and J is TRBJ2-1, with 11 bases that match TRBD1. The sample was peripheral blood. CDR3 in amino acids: CASSQGFPDRGLYNEQFF. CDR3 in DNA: TGTGCCAGCAGCCAAGGTTTCCCGGACAGGGGGCTTTACAATGAGCAGTTCTTC.